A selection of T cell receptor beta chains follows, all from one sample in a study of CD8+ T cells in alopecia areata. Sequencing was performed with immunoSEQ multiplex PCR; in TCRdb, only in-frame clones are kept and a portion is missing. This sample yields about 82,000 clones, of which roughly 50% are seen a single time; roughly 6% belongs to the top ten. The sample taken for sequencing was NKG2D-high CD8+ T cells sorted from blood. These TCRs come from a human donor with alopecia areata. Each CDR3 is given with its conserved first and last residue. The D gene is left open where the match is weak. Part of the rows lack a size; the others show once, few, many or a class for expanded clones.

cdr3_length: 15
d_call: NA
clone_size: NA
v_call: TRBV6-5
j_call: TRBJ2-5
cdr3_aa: CASSYGGTTKETQYF
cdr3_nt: TGTGCCAGCAGTTACGGGGGGACCACGAAAGAGACCCAGTACTTC

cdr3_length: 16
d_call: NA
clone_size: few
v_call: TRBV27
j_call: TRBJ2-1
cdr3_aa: CASSFEVAASYNEQFF
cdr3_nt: TGTGCCAGCAGTTTTGAGGTAGCGGCGTCCTACAATGAGCAGTTCTTC

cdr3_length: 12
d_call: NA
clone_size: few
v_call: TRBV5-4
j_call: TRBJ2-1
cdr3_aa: CASSSQAPEQFF
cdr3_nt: TGTGCCAGCAGCTCCCAGGCGCCTGAGCAGTTCTTC

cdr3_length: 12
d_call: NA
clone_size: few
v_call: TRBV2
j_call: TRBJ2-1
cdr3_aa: CASQQGLNEQFF
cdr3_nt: TGTGCCAGCCAGCAGGGTCTAAATGAGCAGTTCTTC

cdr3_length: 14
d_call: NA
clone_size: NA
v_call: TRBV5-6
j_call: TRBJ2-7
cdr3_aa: CASSFAGAAYEQYF
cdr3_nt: TGTGCCAGCAGCTTTGCCGGGGCAGCCTACGAGCAGTACTTC

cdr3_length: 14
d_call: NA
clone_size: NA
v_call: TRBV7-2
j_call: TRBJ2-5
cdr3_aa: CASSLMVYQETQYF
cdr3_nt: TGTGCCAGCAGCTTAATGGTGTACCAAGAGACCCAGTACTTC

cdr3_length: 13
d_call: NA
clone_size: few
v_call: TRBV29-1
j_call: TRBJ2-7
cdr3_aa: CSVEHSPSYEQYF
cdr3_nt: TGCAGCGTTGAGCACTCTCCTTCCTACGAGCAGTACTTC

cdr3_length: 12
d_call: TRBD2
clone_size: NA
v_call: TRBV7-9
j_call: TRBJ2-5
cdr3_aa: CASSLREETQYF
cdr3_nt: TGTGCCAGCAGCCTGCGGGAGGAGACCCAGTACTTC

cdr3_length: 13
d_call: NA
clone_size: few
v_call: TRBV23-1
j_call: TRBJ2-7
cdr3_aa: CASSQSQRYEQYF
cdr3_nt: TGCGCCAGCAGTCAATCGCAGCGTTACGAGCAGTACTTC

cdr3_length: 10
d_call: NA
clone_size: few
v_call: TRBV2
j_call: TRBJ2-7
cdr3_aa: CASSGPEQYF
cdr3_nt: TGTGCCAGCAGTGGGCCCGAGCAGTACTTC

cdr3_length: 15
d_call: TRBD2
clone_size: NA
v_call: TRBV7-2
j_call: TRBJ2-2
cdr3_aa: CASSFLAGVTGELFF
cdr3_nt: TGTGCCAGCAGCTTCCTAGCGGGGGTCACCGGGGAGCTGTTTTTT

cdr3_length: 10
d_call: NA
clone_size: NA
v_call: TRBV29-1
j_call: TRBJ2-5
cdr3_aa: CSVDGETQYF
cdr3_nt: TGCAGCGTTGATGGGGAGACCCAGTACTTC

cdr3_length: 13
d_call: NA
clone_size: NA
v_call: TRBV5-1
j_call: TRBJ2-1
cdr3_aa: CASSGGGRNEQFF
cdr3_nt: TGCGCCAGCAGCGGGGGTGGGAGAAATGAGCAGTTCTTC

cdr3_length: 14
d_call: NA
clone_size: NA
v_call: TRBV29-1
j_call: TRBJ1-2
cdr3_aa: CSVVTRSTSYGYTF
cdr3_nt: TGCAGCGTAGTTACGAGGTCAACAAGCTATGGCTACACCTTC

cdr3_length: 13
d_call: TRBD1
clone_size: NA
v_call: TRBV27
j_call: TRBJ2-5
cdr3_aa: CASSIDRGETQYF
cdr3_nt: TGTGCCAGCAGTATTGACAGGGGGGAGACCCAGTACTTC

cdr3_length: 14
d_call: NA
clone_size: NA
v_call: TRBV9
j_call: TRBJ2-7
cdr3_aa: CASSAEDTAYEQYF
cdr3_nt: TGTGCCAGCAGCGCAGAGGACACCGCCTACGAGCAGTACTTC

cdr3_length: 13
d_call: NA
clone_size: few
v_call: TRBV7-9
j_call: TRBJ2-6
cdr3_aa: CASSSRGANVLTF
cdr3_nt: TGTGCCAGCAGCTCCAGGGGGGCCAACGTCCTGACTTTC

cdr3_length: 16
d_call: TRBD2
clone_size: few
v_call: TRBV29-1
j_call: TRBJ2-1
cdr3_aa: CSVLGSAVGRENEQFF
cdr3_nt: TGCAGCGTTCTGGGTTCTGCGGTGGGGAGGGAGAATGAGCAGTTCTTC

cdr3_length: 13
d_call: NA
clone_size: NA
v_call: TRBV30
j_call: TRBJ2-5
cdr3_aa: CAFLSGYQETQYF
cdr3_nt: TGTGCCTTCCTGAGTGGGTACCAAGAGACCCAGTACTTC

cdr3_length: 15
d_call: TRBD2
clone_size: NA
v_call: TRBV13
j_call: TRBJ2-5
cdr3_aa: CASSWLAGGLGTQYF
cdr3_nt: TGTGCCAGCAGCTGGCTAGCGGGGGGGCTTGGGACCCAGTACTTC

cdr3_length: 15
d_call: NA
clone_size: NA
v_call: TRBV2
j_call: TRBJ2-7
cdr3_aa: CASSRDLGTANEQYF
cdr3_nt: TGTGCCAGCAGTCGCGACCTCGGGACGGCGAACGAGCAGTACTTC

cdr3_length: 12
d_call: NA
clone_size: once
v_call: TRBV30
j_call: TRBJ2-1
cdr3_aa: CAWRTPYNEQFF
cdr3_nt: TGTGCCTGGAGAACCCCTTACAATGAGCAGTTCTTC

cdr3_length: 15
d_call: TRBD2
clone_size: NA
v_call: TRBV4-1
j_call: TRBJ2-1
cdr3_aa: CASSQVAGGYNEQFF
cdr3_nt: TGCGCCAGCAGCCAAGTAGCGGGAGGTTACAATGAGCAGTTCTTC

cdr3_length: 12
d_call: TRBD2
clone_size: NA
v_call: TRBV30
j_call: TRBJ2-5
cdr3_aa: CAWSSAGDRRYF
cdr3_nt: TGTGCCTGGAGTTCAGCGGGGGACCGCCGGTACTTC

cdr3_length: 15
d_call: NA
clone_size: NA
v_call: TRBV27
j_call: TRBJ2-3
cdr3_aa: CASSFLGTRADTQYF
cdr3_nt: TGTGCCAGCAGTTTTCTTGGGACGAGGGCAGATACGCAGTATTTT

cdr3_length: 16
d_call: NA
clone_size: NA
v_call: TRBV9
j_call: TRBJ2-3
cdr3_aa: CASSVGSGGPADTQYF
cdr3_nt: TGTGCCAGCAGCGTAGGGTCGGGGGGCCCGGCGGATACGCAGTATTTT

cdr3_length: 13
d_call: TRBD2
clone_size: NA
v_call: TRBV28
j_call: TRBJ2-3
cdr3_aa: CASTGGASDTQYF
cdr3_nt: TGTGCCAGCACCGGGGGGGCTTCAGATACGCAGTATTTT

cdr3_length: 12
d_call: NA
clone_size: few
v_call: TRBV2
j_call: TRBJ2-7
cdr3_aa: CASSASPSEQYF
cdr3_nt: TGTGCCAGCAGTGCGTCTCCGTCCGAGCAGTACTTC

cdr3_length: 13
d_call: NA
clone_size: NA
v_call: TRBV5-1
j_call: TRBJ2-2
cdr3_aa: CASSSVTPGPLFF
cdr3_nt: TGCGCCAGCAGCTCCGTGACCCCGGGGCCGCTGTTTTTT

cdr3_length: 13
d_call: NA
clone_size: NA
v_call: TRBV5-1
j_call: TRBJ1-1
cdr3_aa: CASSLAEGTEAFF
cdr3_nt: TGCGCCAGCAGCTTGGCGGAGGGGACTGAAGCTTTCTTT

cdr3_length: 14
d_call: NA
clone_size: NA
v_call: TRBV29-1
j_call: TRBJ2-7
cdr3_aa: CSVEDLDSTYEQYF
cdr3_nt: TGCAGCGTTGAAGATCTCGACAGCACTTACGAGCAGTACTTC

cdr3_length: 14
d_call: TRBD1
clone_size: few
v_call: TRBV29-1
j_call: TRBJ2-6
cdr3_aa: CSVDRDSGANVLTF
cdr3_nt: TGCAGCGTCGACAGGGACTCTGGGGCCAACGTCCTGACTTTC

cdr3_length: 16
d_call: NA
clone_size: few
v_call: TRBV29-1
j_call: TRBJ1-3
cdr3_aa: CSVEVWVGLSGNTIYF
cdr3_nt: TGCAGCGTTGAAGTCTGGGTGGGACTCTCTGGAAACACCATATATTTT

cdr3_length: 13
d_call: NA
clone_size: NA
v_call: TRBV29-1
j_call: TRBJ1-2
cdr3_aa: CSVEDNHRGGYTF
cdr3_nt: TGCAGCGTTGAAGATAATCACCGAGGTGGCTACACCTTC

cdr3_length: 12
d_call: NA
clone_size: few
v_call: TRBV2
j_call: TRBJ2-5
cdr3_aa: CASTGPEETQYF
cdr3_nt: TGTGCCAGCACCGGACCTGAGGAGACCCAGTACTTC

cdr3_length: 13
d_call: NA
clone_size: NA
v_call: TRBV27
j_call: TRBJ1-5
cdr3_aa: CASSNHSNQPQHF
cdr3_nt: TGTGCCAGCAGTAACCATAGCAATCAGCCCCAGCATTTT

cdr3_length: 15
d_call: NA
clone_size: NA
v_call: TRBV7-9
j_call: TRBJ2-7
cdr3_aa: CASSPTNSGPYEQYF
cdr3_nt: TGTGCCAGCAGCCCAACTAACTCCGGTCCGTACGAGCAGTACTTC

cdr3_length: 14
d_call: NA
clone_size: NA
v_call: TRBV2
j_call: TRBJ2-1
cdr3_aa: CASSEALVGNEQFF
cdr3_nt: TGTGCCAGCAGTGAAGCGCTCGTGGGGAATGAGCAGTTCTTC

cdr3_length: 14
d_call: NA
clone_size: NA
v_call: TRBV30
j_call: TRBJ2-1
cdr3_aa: CAWSKMNRDNEQFF
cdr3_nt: TGTGCCTGGAGCAAGATGAACAGGGACAATGAGCAGTTCTTC